These 16 T cell receptor beta chains share one sample of origin, sequenced in a study of PD-L1 blockade in urothelial cancer. This table comes from immunoSEQ multiplex PCR, and its TCRdb copy is limited to in-frame clones, with some not included. The profile shows fewer than 55,000 clones, 82% of them singletons. The sequences come from PBMCs, collected around atezolizumab (anti-PD-L1) treatment. The receptors derive from a man in his 70s with urothelial cancer.

This chain joins TRBV7-9 and TRBJ2-1; 8 bases map to TRBD1. The germline gives CDR1 SEHNR, CDR2 FQNEAQ (reference sequence). The CDR3 covers 18 residues. Losses at the gene ends were 5 bases for V and 0 bases for J; bases not matched to a gene: 12. CDR3 amino acids: CASSARTGPKYSYNEQFF. CDR3 bases: TGTGCCAGCAGCGCTCGGACAGGGCCTAAATACTCCTACAATGAGCAGTTCTTC.

V is TRBV5-8 and J is TRBJ2-1; D perhaps matches TRBD2 (6 bases). The germline V gene has CDR1 SGHTS and CDR2 YDEGEE. This CDR3 contains 14 residues. V was cut by 4 bases and J by 7 bases, with 15 bases left in between. CDR3 loop: CASSGRENSNEQFF. The CDR3, as DNA: TGTGCCAGCAGCGGTCGGGAGAATTCAAATGAGCAGTTCTTC.

This clone was observed a handful of times. The J gene is TRBJ2-5, the V gene TRBV5-1, with D possibly matching TRBD2 (7 bases). The CDR3 has 15 amino acids. From germline, CDR1 is SGHRS and CDR2 YFSETQ. V lost 0 bases, J lost 5 bases, and 14 bases lay in between. The CDR3 bases are TGCGCCAGCAGCTTGGTGGGGGGGGCGGCCGAGACCCAGTACTTC. The encoded protein is CASSLVGGAAETQYF.

This rearrangement joins TRBV5-1 to TRBJ2-3, with D unresolved. V was pared by 4 bases and J by 0 bases, with 15 bases between. The length of the CDR3 is 16 residues. The germline CDR1 and CDR2 sequences are SGHRS and YFSETQ. The CDR3 DNA is TGCGCCAGCAGCCCGAGTGCGGAAAGAAGCACAGATACGCAGTATTTT. Translating it yields CASSPSAERSTDTQYF.

This clone was found once. The rearrangement joins TRBV19 to TRBJ1-5, with D uncertain. Germline V gene data show CDR1 as LNHDA and CDR2 as SQIVND (reference sequence). This CDR3 spans 15 amino acids. V shed 10 bases and J shed 4 bases, with 20 bases lying between them. The CDR3 region has the DNA TGTGCCACAGCCGGGATGGGGAAAACGAATCAGCCCCAGCATTTT. The encoded protein is CATAGMGKTNQPQHF.

The V gene is TRBV30, the J gene TRBJ2-5; D perhaps matches TRBD1 (5 bases). The CDR3 has 13 amino acids. Deletions cut 2 bases from V and 7 bases from J, with 14 bases between. Looked up from germline, CDR1 is GTSNPN and CDR2 is SVGIG (reference sequence). CDR3 loop: CAWSMDLQGTQYF. Written as DNA, the CDR3 is TGTGCCTGGAGTATGGACCTCCAGGGGACCCAGTACTTC.

This sequence joins TRBV19 and TRBJ2-5; D perhaps matches TRBD1 (6 bases). This CDR3 region has 12 residues. Deletions cut 10 bases from V and 4 bases from J, with 13 bases between. The V gene's germline CDR1 is LNHDA and CDR2 SQIVND (reference sequence). This CDR3 reads CATRGGGETQYF. Here the CDR3 DNA reads TGTGCCACGCGAGGGGGTGGAGAGACCCAGTACTTC.

CDR3 residues: CASSSLNDRGETQYF. The DNA of the CDR3 is TGTGCCAGCAGTTCCCTAAACGACAGGGGGGAGACCCAGTACTTC. The chain uses TRBV28 and TRBJ2-5, with 9 bases aligning to TRBD1. The V gene end was trimmed by 4 bases and the J gene end by 5 bases; junction bases not matched to a gene: 8. Germline CDR1 is MDHEN and CDR2 is SYDVKM. The CDR3 contains 15 residues.

The V call is TRBV5-1, the J call TRBJ2-7; 7 nucleotides line up with TRBD2. CDR1 is SGHRS and CDR2 is YFSETQ in the germline V gene. The length of the CDR3 is 13 residues. V lost 5 bases, J lost 6 bases, and 8 bases stayed unmatched. The CDR3 sequence: CASRAAGEGEQYF. The CDR3 DNA sequence: TGCGCCAGCAGGGCGGCGGGAGAAGGCGAGCAGTACTTC.

This chain links TRBV29-1 with TRBJ2-4, with D tentatively TRBD2 (5 bases). V lost 4 bases, J lost 2 bases, and 12 bases lay in between. Looked up from germline, CDR1 is SQVTM and CDR2 is ANQGSEA. The CDR3 is 14 amino acids. CDR3 in DNA: TGCAGCGTTGTCGGTGGCGGGTCCAAAAACATTCAGTACTTC. Translating it yields CSVVGGGSKNIQYF.

The chain links TRBV5-1 to TRBJ1-2, with a weak D call TRBD1 (6 bases). Germline CDR1 SGHRS, CDR2 YFSETQ. V was trimmed by 3 bases and J by 11 bases, leaving 23 bases between them. This CDR3 contains 15 residues. The CDR3 DNA sequence: TGCGCCAGCAGCTCAGGGGTGGACAGCTTTCTCTTTTACACCTTC. It specifies CASSSGVDSFLFYTF. Together with reference TRBV5-1 and TRBJ1-2, the CDR3 gives the full variable domain: KAGVTQTPRYLIKTRGQQVTLSCSPISGHRSVSWYQQTPGQGLQFLFEYFSETQRNKGNFPGRFSGRQFSNSRSEMNVSTLELGDSALYLCASSSGVDSFLFYTFGSGTRLTVV.

J is TRBJ1-5 and V is TRBV19; perhaps TRBD1 as D (5 bases). V was trimmed by 6 bases and J by 1 base, leaving 16 bases between them. Germline V gene lookup returns CDR1 LNHDA and CDR2 SQIVND (reference sequence). The CDR3 is 16 amino acids. The CDR3 sequence is CASSDQGEASNQPQHF. CDR3 nucleotide sequence: TGTGCCAGTAGCGACCAAGGGGAGGCGAGCAATCAGCCCCAGCATTTT.

The chain employs TRBV7-9 and TRBJ2-2; TRBD2 matches at 8 bases. With V trimmed by 5 bases and J by 0 bases, 8 bases remained unmatched. CDR3 length: 17 residues. The V gene's germline CDR1 is SEHNR and CDR2 FQNEAQ (reference sequence). In DNA form, the CDR3 reads TGTGCCAGCAGCGACCCGGGACTAGAGACGAACACCGGGGAGCTGTTTTTT. Encoded protein: CASSDPGLETNTGELFF.

This clone occurred once. The V gene is TRBV7-6, the J gene TRBJ2-1; 11 nucleotides line up with TRBD2. CDR3 length: 17 amino acids. Germline V gene lookup returns CDR1 SGHVS and CDR2 FNYEAQ. Unmatched junction bases numbered 9, after V lost 0 bases and J lost 8 bases. As DNA, the CDR3 is TGTGCCAGCAGCTTAGCTTTTGGTCTAGCGGGGGGCGATGAGCAGTTCTTC. Encoded protein: CASSLAFGLAGGDEQFF.

The V gene is TRBV28, the J gene TRBJ1-3, with D possibly matching TRBD1 (6 bases). The CDR3 sequence is 16 residues long. Germline V lookup: CDR1 MDHEN, CDR2 SYDVKM. Trimming removed 2 bases from V and 4 bases from J, with 15 bases in between. The CDR3 coding sequence is TGTGCCAGCAGTTTAGGGGGGGCCCAGCGGGGAAACACCATATATTTT. It is translated as CASSLGGAQRGNTIYF.

The chain links TRBV15 to TRBJ2-1, with a weak D call TRBD2 (6 bases). There are 15 residues in the CDR3. CDR1 and CDR2 from the germline V gene are LNHNV and YYDKDF (reference sequence). Trimming removed 1 base from V and 0 bases from J, with 7 bases in between. CDR3 sequence: CATSRGEVSYNEQFF. In DNA form, the CDR3 reads TGTGCCACCAGCAGAGGGGAGGTCTCCTACAATGAGCAGTTCTTC.